This T cell receptor (beta chain) comes out of a study of graft-versus-host responses after intestinal transplantation. Study-wide background: Grafts that recipients had were multivisceral, liver-intestinal, or isolated intestinal transplants.

CDR1 is SNHLY and CDR2 is FYNNEI in the germline V gene. The CDR3 consists of 16 residues. Trimming shortened V by 3 bases and J by 0 bases, and 9 bases separated the two germline ends. The table came from immunoSEQ multiplex PCR; TCRdb's copy has only in-frame clones and leaves some out. The profile shows 75,000 to 100,000 clones, about nine tenths of them singletons. Remarks on this clone: Antigen: not known.

Study-level points and caveats: Recipient marrow held GvH clones, some first seen in ileum or blood.

The chain has TRBV2 and TRBJ1-6; D uncertain. The sequences come from unstimulated CD4+ T cells sorted from spleen or lymph node cells, collected before transplant. The origin of this receptor is a human donor who was the organ donor for an intestinal transplant. CDR3 region: CASSERESSYNSPLHF. CDR3 in DNA: TGTGCCAGCAGTGAGAGGGAAAGCTCCTATAATTCACCCCTCCACTTT.